This TCR beta chain was obtained from a study (dated by TCRdb to between 2015 and 2017). About the full investigation: Whether tumor-infiltrating Tregs in breast cancer are recruited from blood Tregs or converted in situ from other CD4+ T cell subsets was tested. Overall study outcomes, separate from this receptor: Tumor memory CD4+ T cell TCR gene usage was found to cluster with blood and lymph node memory CD4+ cells and with lymph node naive CD4+ cells. The validation in the larger cohort was limited to a single TCR beta V-J rearrangement instead of whole repertoires. The greatest overlap of tumor-infiltrating Treg TCR alpha and beta sequences was with tumor naive CD4+ T cells, followed next by blood naive CD4+ T cells.

Cells that were CD4+CD25+CD127-/low were the ones isolated as Tregs. Tregs, naive and memory CD4+ T cells from tumor, blood and ipsilateral draining lymph nodes of a handful of breast cancer patients underwent full-length TCR alpha and beta sequencing. Tumor tissue and lymph nodes obtained from ipsilateral axillary dissection were perfused with PBS, minced and then digested with collagenase I and hyaluronidase. Ficoll density gradient centrifugation was used to isolate mononuclear cells from lymph nodes or from about 50 ml of peripheral blood. FACS confirmed that the sorted cell populations were more than 90% pure. Full-length TCR variable regions were amplified by 5' RACE PCR with constant-region reverse primers, and semi-nested PCR with Nested Universal Primer A was subsequently performed. Using the ReliaPrep RNA Cell Miniprep System, total RNA was extracted, and the SMARTer RACE 5'/3' Kit was then used to reverse transcribe the RNA into 5'RACE-ready cDNA. An Illumina MiSeq was used to sequence the full-length TCR alpha and beta libraries, which had been barcoded with multiplex adaptors. Concerning the study's data processing: For each of nine subset-tissue groups, sequencing data from the five patients were combined, and the groups were compared by unsupervised clustering of TCR gene usage. The Morisita-Horn index was used to calculate repertoire similarity, with shared sequences weighted according to their contribution to each repertoire. The public reads were reprocessed in TCRdb via fastp at Q25 and MiXCR, keeping in-frame beta chains. A single entry per CDR3 protein holds the most common genes and DNA from its merged rows. The V and J calls follow TCRdb's processing rather than the paper's. The sample table shows around 10,000 distinct CDR3 sequences, and 27% are seen once. The ten top clones hold roughly 3% of the sample.

V lost 5 bases and J lost 3 bases; the stretch between them is 12 bases long. Counted from cysteine to phenylalanine, this CDR3 has 14 amino acids. Only the CDR3 DNA is retained, 42 bases long and in frame from the first base. For CDR1 and CDR2, the germline V gene lists MNHEY and SVGAGI. With regard to this clonotype: The target of this receptor is not known. Base qualities were left out, and no much larger clone turns up one base away.

The sequence was collected from a female donor with breast cancer. Rearrangement joined TRBV6-5 to TRBJ2-3; no D gene call is confident. Sequenced input: Tregs sorted from a lymph node. The CDR3 in this case is CASSHRYSTDTQYF. The DNA reads as follows: TGTGCCAGCAGTCACCGGTATTCTACAGATACGCAGTATTTT.